The clone carrying this TCR beta chain showed up just a few times. The antigen is unknown. The sample is drawn from a study of shared clonotypes between healthy human individuals. It was CD45RO-negative cells, positively selected for CCR7, that made up naive CD8 cells, with terminally differentiated effector memory CD45RA+ cells excluded. Study conclusions and caveats: Genetic and exposure-history diversity was limited by the few donors. Non-shared clonotypes had lower generation probabilities than those shared by all four donors.

Profiled with immunoSEQ multiplex PCR; TCRdb holds only in-frame clones, not every one. The sample lists about 680,000 clones; about 91% were seen once. Germline CDR1 is MDHEN and CDR2 is SYDVKM. The CDR3 totals 16 residues. V dropped 4 bases and J dropped 0; count of bases not matched to a gene: 5. The TCR comes from a young man in good health. Material: naive CD8+ T cells sorted from blood. The rearrangement links TRBV28 to TRBJ1-3, with 8 bases matching TRBD1. The CDR3 reads CASSWTGTFSGNTIYF. CDR3 bases: TGTGCCAGCAGTTGGACAGGGACCTTCTCTGGAAACACCATATATTTT.